Shown below are 31 T cell receptor beta chains from a single sample sequenced in a study of blood T cell repertoires in COVID-19. Generated by immunoSEQ multiplex PCR, the TCRdb table keeps only in-frame clones and is missing some. Found here are over 40,000 clones, just under 85% of them singletons; the top ten hold 11% to 15%. The sample comprised peripheral blood. These receptors all come from a human donor in a cohort sampled during active COVID-19.

J is TRBJ1-4 and V is TRBV2; 7 bases agree with TRBD1. V trimming: 7 bases; J trimming: 8 bases; junction bases outside the gene matches: 7. The CDR3 loop spans 13 amino acids. Germline CDR1 reads SNHLY; CDR2 reads FYNNEI. CDR3 sequence reads: CASNGRGNEKLFF. CDR3 sequence (DNA): TGTGCCAGCAACGGCAGGGGGAACGAAAAACTGTTTTTT.

This chain connects TRBV9 to TRBJ2-2, with D hard to call. V was trimmed by 7 bases and J by 5 bases, leaving 9 bases between them. The CDR3 extends over 12 amino acids. CDR1 is SGDLS, CDR2 YYNGEE, per germline. The CDR3 DNA sequence: TGTGCCAGCGGAGTTGGGACCGGGGAGCTGTTTTTT. This translates into CASGVGTGELFF.

V and J are TRBV19 and TRBJ1-1; no clear D. This CDR3 spans 13 amino acids. Trimming shortened V by 5 bases and J by 6 bases, and 13 bases separated the two germline ends. In germline, CDR1 is LNHDA, CDR2 SQIVND (reference sequence). CDR3 in DNA: TGTGCCAGTAGTTATCCCTCTTTAGCTGAAGCTTTCTTT. Protein product: CASSYPSLAEAFF.

The J gene is TRBJ1-6, the V gene TRBV28, with D perhaps TRBD1 (5 bases). Trimming removed 6 bases from V and 7 bases from J, with 16 bases in between. Germline CDR1 is MDHEN and CDR2 is SYDVKM. CDR3 length: 15 residues. CDR3 DNA sequence: TGTGCCAGCAGCCCACCGGGCGGGGGAAATTCACCCCTCCACTTT. It specifies CASSPPGGGNSPLHF.

This clone was recorded once. J is TRBJ2-7 and V is TRBV13; 8 bases are shared with TRBD1. Trimming at V came to 2 bases and at J to 4 bases, leaving 7 bases not matched to a gene. This CDR3 comprises 15 residues. CDR1 is PRHDT and CDR2 is FYEKMQ in the germline V gene (reference sequence). The DNA for the CDR3 is TGTGCCAGCAGCTTAACAGGGGGTAAACTATACGAGCAGTACTTC. Translated, it gives CASSLTGGKLYEQYF.

The CDR3 loop reads CASSPGGGYEQYF. Here the CDR3 DNA reads TGTGCCAGCAGCCCCGGGGGGGGCTACGAGCAGTACTTC. The rearrangement links TRBV5-6 to TRBJ2-7, with 8 nucleotides matching TRBD2. Trimming at V came to 4 bases and at J to 3 bases, leaving 3 bases not matched to a gene. The CDR3 covers 13 residues. CDR1 and CDR2 from the germline V gene are SGHDT and YYEEEE. Full variable domain (outside the CDR3, taken from reference TRBV5-6 and TRBJ2-7): DAGVTQSPTHLIKTRGQQVTLRCSPKSGHDTVSWYQQALGQGPQFIFQYYEEEERQRGNFPDRFSGHQFPNYSSELNVNALLLGDSALYLCASSPGGGYEQYFGPGTRLTVT.

The rearrangement links TRBV7-9 to TRBJ2-7; maybe TRBD2 (6 bases). CDR1 is SEHNR and CDR2 is FQNEAQ in the germline V gene (reference sequence). This CDR3 region has 15 residues. Trimming took 3 bases from V and 5 from J, leaving 17 bases between them. CDR3 residues: CASSFFVGREHEQYF. The DNA for the CDR3 is TGTGCCAGCAGCTTCTTCGTAGGGCGGGAACACGAGCAGTACTTC.

V and J are TRBV2 and TRBJ1-5; 10 bases are a match to TRBD1. The germline V gene encodes CDR1 SNHLY and CDR2 FYNNEI. The CDR3 is 14 amino acids. The ends lost 8 bases at V and 4 bases at J; junction bases unmatched: 5. The CDR3 loop is CASHGTGVNQPQHF. The CDR3 DNA reads TGTGCCAGCCACGGGACAGGGGTGAATCAGCCCCAGCATTTT.

The rearrangement joins TRBV7-8 to TRBJ1-5, with a possible D match to TRBD1 (5 bases). The CDR3 runs to 15 residues. Germline CDR1 and CDR2: SGHVS and FQNEAQ. V was pared by 4 bases and J by 2 bases, with 12 bases between. Written as DNA, the CDR3 is TGTGCCAGCAGCTACGGGAGCAGGGGCAATCAGCCCCAGCATTTT. This codes for CASSYGSRGNQPQHF.

This rearrangement joins TRBV9 to TRBJ2-1; weak D call: TRBD2 (5 bases). Between the trimmed V and J ends, which lost 3 bases and 0 bases, there was a span of 10 bases. CDR3 length: 15 amino acids. The germline V gene encodes CDR1 SGDLS and CDR2 YYNGEE. CDR3: CASSDAGYSYNEQFF. In DNA, the CDR3 is TGTGCCAGCAGCGACGCGGGTTACTCCTACAATGAGCAGTTCTTC.

The gene calls are TRBV13 and TRBJ1-1; D remains unclear. Germline loops: CDR1 PRHDT, CDR2 FYEKMQ (reference sequence). The CDR3 covers 15 residues. V was shortened by 2 bases and J by 0 bases, with 10 bases between the two germline ends. As DNA, the CDR3 is TGTGCCAGCAGCTTATTTAGGCGGGTGAACACTGAAGCTTTCTTT. Amino acid sequence: CASSLFRRVNTEAFF.

This sequence joins TRBV23-1 and TRBJ2-1, with D tentatively TRBD2 (6 bases). Being an ORF, TRBV23-1 has a function that is uncertain. Trimming cost V 7 bases and J 8 bases, with 24 bases left between them. The CDR3 totals 16 residues. CDR3: CASKPYGLPTPHEQFF. The CDR3, as DNA: TGCGCCAGCAAACCATATGGACTACCAACCCCACATGAGCAGTTCTTC.

In DNA, the CDR3 is TGTGCCACCAGCAGAGACACGCAGGGAATCTATGGCTACACCTTC. Translated, it gives CATSRDTQGIYGYTF. The chain carries TRBV15 and TRBJ1-2; tentatively, D is TRBD1 (5 bases). The CDR3 length is 15 residues. The germline V gene encodes CDR1 LNHNV and CDR2 YYDKDF (reference sequence). The germline V and J ends were trimmed by 0 bases and 4 bases, with 12 bases remaining between them. Based on the CDR3 plus reference TRBV15 and TRBJ1-2, the full variable domain is DAMVIQNPRYQVTQFGKPVTLSCSQTLNHNVMYWYQQKSSQAPKLLFHYYDKDFNNEADTPDNFQSRRPNTSFCFLDIRSPGLGDTAMYLCATSRDTQGIYGYTFGSGTRLTVV.

Only a few counts were recorded for this clone. The chain links TRBV5-1 to TRBJ1-6; 7 bases match TRBD1. Per germline, CDR1 SGHRS and CDR2 YFSETQ. The CDR3 loop spans 16 amino acids. V shed 5 bases, J shed 4 bases, and the junction held 9 bases outside the gene matches. The CDR3 reads CASRAAGGQYNSPLHF. In DNA, the CDR3 is TGCGCCAGCAGGGCGGCAGGGGGGCAATATAATTCACCCCTCCACTTT.

V usage is TRBV13 and J usage is TRBJ2-7, with D maybe TRBD1 (7 bases). V shed 6 bases and J shed 3 bases, with 24 bases lying between them. The germline gives CDR1 PRHDT, CDR2 FYEKMQ (reference sequence). CDR3 length: 17 amino acids. The CDR3 reads CASSLSPGGTAVYEQYF. Here the CDR3 DNA reads TGTGCCAGCAGTCTTAGCCCTGGGGGGACAGCAGTCTACGAGCAGTACTTC.

This chain connects TRBV7-7 to TRBJ2-2, with 12 bases identical to TRBD1. J gave up 6 bases and V 4 bases, and 6 bases lay outside the gene matches. The germline V gene encodes CDR1 SSHAT and CDR2 FNYEAQ (reference sequence). The CDR3 is made up of 16 amino acids. The CDR3 spells CASSSSGTGGSGELFF. The CDR3, as DNA: TGTGCCAGCAGCTCATCCGGGACAGGGGGCTCCGGGGAGCTGTTTTTT.

This chain links TRBV7-9 with TRBJ2-7, with D possibly being TRBD2 (6 bases). Germline V lookup: CDR1 SEHNR, CDR2 FQNEAQ (reference sequence). Trimming took 0 bases from V and 5 from J, leaving 11 bases between them. The CDR3 runs 14 residues. Here the CDR3 DNA reads TGTGCCAGCAGCTTAGCGGAGGGCCCTGACGAGCAGTACTTC. Amino acid sequence: CASSLAEGPDEQYF.

The J gene is TRBJ2-7, the V gene TRBV7-8, with D perhaps TRBD2 (6 bases). Germline V gene data show CDR1 as SGHVS and CDR2 as FQNEAQ. CDR3 size: 15 residues. Trimming shortened V by 5 bases and J by 2 bases, and 16 bases separated the two germline ends. The CDR3 reads CASSKGGNGPYEQYF. The CDR3 DNA is TGTGCCAGCAGCAAGGGCGGGAATGGTCCCTACGAGCAGTACTTC.

The chain couples TRBV19 to TRBJ2-1, with D perhaps matching TRBD2 (6 bases). Trimming removed 4 bases from V and 9 bases from J, with 16 bases in between. The CDR3 runs to 14 residues. CDR1 is LNHDA, CDR2 SQIVND, per germline (reference sequence). The DNA of the CDR3 is TGTGCCAGTAGTAGGGACCCTAGCGCCGGTGAGCAGTTCTTC. It yields the protein CASSRDPSAGEQFF.

The chain recombines TRBV11-3 with TRBJ2-1; 14 nucleotides match TRBD2. There are 15 residues in the CDR3. Germline CDR1 SGHNT, CDR2 YENEEA. V dropped 5 bases and J dropped 7; count of bases not matched to a gene: 4. CDR3 region: CASSQGLAGVNEQFF. In DNA, the CDR3 is TGTGCCAGCAGCCAGGGACTAGCGGGGGTAAATGAGCAGTTCTTC.

The V gene is TRBV19, the J gene TRBJ2-3, with TRBD1 identical over 7 bases. In germline, CDR1 is LNHDA, CDR2 SQIVND (reference sequence). With 7 bases clipped from V and 6 bases from J, the junction kept 10 bases outside the gene matches. The CDR3 is 14 amino acids. CDR3 bases: TGTGCCAGTACGGCAGGGGGTTTATCTGATACGCAGTATTTT. Protein sequence: CASTAGGLSDTQYF. Combining the CDR3 with reference TRBV19 and TRBJ2-3 gives the whole variable domain DGGITQSPKYLFRKEGQNVTLSCEQNLNHDAMYWYRQDPGQGLRLIYYSQIVNDFQKGDIAEGYSVSREKKESFPLTVTSAQKNPTAFYLCASTAGGLSDTQYFGPGTRLTVL.

This chain links TRBV4-3 with TRBJ1-2, with D unclear. Germline assignment: CDR1 LGHNA and CDR2 YSLEER. V was cut by 0 bases and J by 4 bases, with 6 bases left in between. The CDR3 sequence is 13 residues long. The CDR3 nucleotides read TGCGCCAGCAGCCAAGAGGGCATCTATGGCTACACCTTC. Amino acids: CASSQEGIYGYTF.

In its sample, this clone was seen once. The CDR3 DNA is TGCGCCAGCAGCTTCGGGTCTTTCCAAGAGACCCAGTACTTC. This translates into CASSFGSFQETQYF. The rearrangement uses TRBV5-1 and TRBJ2-5; D is unclear. This CDR3 has 14 residues. Germline V CDR1 and CDR2: SGHRS, YFSETQ. V was pared by 2 bases and J by 1 base, with 9 bases between.

Only a few counts were recorded for this clone. The V gene is TRBV6-5, the J gene TRBJ2-2, with D possibly matching TRBD2 (5 bases). Trimming pared 6 bases from V and 2 bases from J, leaving 10 bases between. The CDR3 contains 14 residues. Germline CDR1 and CDR2: MNHEY and SVGAGI. CDR3 in DNA: TGTGCCAGCAGGTTCCGGGGTAACACCGGGGAGCTGTTTTTT. Protein sequence: CASRFRGNTGELFF.

This sequence joins TRBV7-2 and TRBJ1-5, with D perhaps matching TRBD1 (5 bases). Germline V gene lookup returns CDR1 SGHTA and CDR2 FQGNSA. The CDR3 sequence is 16 residues long. Trimming left V 6 bases short and J 5 bases short, with 20 bases between. CDR3 protein: CASRPGLGRTHQPQHF. CDR3 DNA sequence: TGTGCCAGCAGACCTGGCCTTGGACGGACACATCAGCCCCAGCATTTT.

The chain recombines TRBV18 with TRBJ1-6; D is perhaps TRBD1 (6 bases). This CDR3 comprises 16 residues. The V and J ends lost 3 bases and 4 bases respectively, with 13 bases between them. Per germline, CDR1 KGHSH and CDR2 LQKENI. The CDR3 coding sequence is TGTGCCAGCTCACCGCAGGGAGGGGGGTATAATTCACCCCTCCACTTT. Amino acids: CASSPQGGGYNSPLHF.

The chain combines TRBV5-1 with TRBJ2-5; perhaps TRBD2 as D (5 bases). The CDR3 is made up of 14 amino acids. Germline CDR1 and CDR2: SGHRS and YFSETQ. V lost 5 bases, J lost 4 bases, and 15 bases lay in between. CDR3 nucleotides: TGCGCCAGCAGGCTAAGTACTAGTGGAGAGACCCAGTACTTC. It codes for CASRLSTSGETQYF. The variable domain in full, with the rest retrieved from reference TRBV5-1 and TRBJ2-5, is KAGVTQTPRYLIKTRGQQVTLSCSPISGHRSVSWYQQTPGQGLQFLFEYFSETQRNKGNFPGRFSGRQFSNSRSEMNVSTLELGDSALYLCASRLSTSGETQYFGPGTRLLVL.

In this sample, this clone turned up once. This chain connects TRBV5-1 to TRBJ1-1; possibly TRBD1 for D (5 bases). The CDR3 is 15 residues long. Trimming stripped 0 bases from V and 5 bases from J, with 14 bases between. Germline V gene lookup returns CDR1 SGHRS and CDR2 YFSETQ. The DNA of the CDR3 is TGCGCCAGCAGCTTGGTCGGGGGTTCAGAGACTGAAGCTTTCTTT. Translated, it gives CASSLVGGSETEAFF.

J is TRBJ2-1 and V is TRBV5-1; 8 bases agree with TRBD2. V lost 3 bases, J lost 3 bases, and 8 bases stayed unmatched. Germline V lookup: CDR1 SGHRS, CDR2 YFSETQ. CDR3 size: 16 residues. For the CDR3, the DNA is TGCGCCAGCAGCTACACCCCCAGCGGGGGCTACAATGAGCAGTTCTTC. Its protein is CASSYTPSGGYNEQFF.

This clone occurred a few times. The chain has TRBV29-1 and TRBJ1-6; D gene unclear. The CDR3 spans 14 residues. The ends were cut back, 4 bases at V and 9 bases at J, with 16 bases in the middle. Germline V gene lookup returns CDR1 SQVTM and CDR2 ANQGSEA. The CDR3 protein is CSVAENSGGSPLHF. DNA of the CDR3: TGCAGCGTTGCGGAGAATTCTGGAGGTTCACCCCTCCACTTT.

The chain combines TRBV5-4 with TRBJ2-2; 12 nucleotides agree with TRBD1. This CDR3 has 17 residues. The trim removed 4 bases at V and 4 bases at J, leaving 8 bases unmatched. The germline CDR1 and CDR2 sequences are SGHNT and YYREEE (reference sequence). Here the CDR3 reads CASSATPGQGATGELFF. In DNA, the CDR3 is TGTGCCAGCAGCGCCACCCCGGGACAGGGGGCCACCGGGGAGCTGTTTTTT.